Below are 13 T cell receptor beta chains sequenced from a single sample in a study of identical twins. TCRdb fed the 5' RACE reads into MiXCR, producing one record per CDR3 protein. The data show some 1,600,000 distinct CDR3 sequences, with less than 35% seen just once and more than 0.25% held by the top ten. Sequencing was performed on cord blood. The receptors here all came from a newborn girl in good health.

The chain has TRBV4-1 and TRBJ1-1; D is unclear. The CDR3 extends over 15 amino acids. CDR1 MGHRA and CDR2 YSYEKL come from the germline V gene. Trimming stripped 0 bases from V and 10 bases from J, with 18 bases between. CDR3 coding DNA: TGCGCCAGCAGCCAAGATCCCACGGAACGCCTGGGAGCTTTCTTT. This encodes CASSQDPTERLGAFF.

The chain couples TRBV24-1 to TRBJ2-2; perhaps TRBD2 as D (6 bases). There are 16 residues in the CDR3. Trimming cost V 0 bases and J 7 bases, with 14 bases left between them. The germline gives CDR1 KGHDR, CDR2 SFDVKD. In nucleotides, the CDR3 is TGTGCCACCAGTGATTTGTCCCACGGGGGTAACGGGGAGCTGTTTTTT. It specifies CATSDLSHGGNGELFF.

The V and J genes are TRBV4-2 and TRBJ1-2, with 9 bases aligning to TRBD1. V trimming: 4 bases; J trimming: 7 bases; junction bases outside the gene matches: 10. The CDR3 sequence is 15 residues long. Germline V gene data show CDR1 as LGHNA and CDR2 as YNFKEQ. The CDR3 here is CASSPGIGQGFGYTF. CDR3 nucleotides: TGTGCCAGCAGCCCCGGGATCGGACAGGGGTTTGGCTACACCTTC.

In its sample, this clonotype was seen once. V is TRBV4-1 and J is TRBJ2-7; TRBD2 matches 8 bases. V dropped 5 bases and J dropped 7; count of bases not matched to a gene: 16. Germline loops: CDR1 MGHRA, CDR2 YSYEKL. CDR3 length: 16 amino acids. The CDR3 protein is CASSNPGTRRHSEQYF. Written as DNA, the CDR3 is TGCGCCAGCAGCAACCCCGGGACTAGACGACACAGTGAGCAGTACTTC.

This clonotype was counted between two and nine times. The V and J genes are TRBV5-1 and TRBJ2-1; possible D gene TRBD2, 5 bases. CDR3 size: 15 residues. The V gene's germline CDR1 is SGHRS and CDR2 YFSETQ. Between the trimmed V and J ends, which lost 5 bases and 0 bases, there was a span of 12 bases. The CDR3 DNA is TGCGCCAGCAGAAGGGTAGCGAGCTCCTACAATGAGCAGTTCTTC. It translates to CASRRVASSYNEQFF.

The chain joins TRBV9 to TRBJ1-1; 9 bases line up with TRBD1. CDR3 length equals 19 residues. V was clipped by 0 bases and J by 2 bases; unmatched bases: 14. Germline V gene data show CDR1 as SGDLS and CDR2 as YYNGEE. The CDR3 is CASSVGGGTGLWSNTEAFF. The CDR3 DNA reads as TGTGCCAGCAGCGTAGGTGGAGGGACAGGGTTGTGGTCCAACACTGAAGCTTTCTTT.

This chain links TRBV28 with TRBJ2-1; D not certain. V was cut by 6 bases and J by 5 bases, with 17 bases left in between. CDR1 is MDHEN and CDR2 is SYDVKM in the germline V gene. The CDR3 length is 15 residues. The DNA for the CDR3 is TGTGCCAGCAGCTTGGGTCTGTCATCGGACAATGAGCAGTTCTTC. This encodes CASSLGLSSDNEQFF.

This clonotype was recorded many times. The chain is built from TRBV10-3 and TRBJ2-1; perhaps TRBD2 as D (6 bases). The CDR3 runs to 15 residues. Germline CDR1 is ENHRY and CDR2 is SYGVKD. Trimming took 2 bases from V and 1 from J, leaving 9 bases between them. The CDR3 region is CAISEAGGSYNEQFF. In nucleotides, the CDR3 is TGTGCCATCAGTGAGGCTGGGGGGTCCTACAATGAGCAGTTCTTC.

There are a few counts of this clonotype. The chain links TRBV27 to TRBJ2-3; 7 bases agree with TRBD2. CDR3 length: 17 amino acids. CDR1 is MNHEY and CDR2 is SMNVEV in the germline V gene (reference sequence). J was trimmed by 1 base and V by 3 bases; bases with no gene match: 10. The CDR3 is CASSFKAGAAGTDTQYF. CDR3 bases: TGTGCCAGCAGTTTTAAGGCGGGAGCGGCGGGCACAGATACGCAGTATTTT.

The gene calls are TRBV20-1 and TRBJ1-4, with no clear D. Germline V gene data show CDR1 as DFQATT and CDR2 as SNEGSKA (reference sequence). Trimming shortened V by 3 bases and J by 5 bases, and 4 bases separated the two germline ends. The CDR3 loop spans 11 amino acids. The CDR3 spells CSASRNEKLFF. The CDR3 DNA reads TGCAGTGCTAGTAGGAATGAAAAACTGTTTTTT.

This chain uses TRBV27 with TRBJ1-1; D is undetermined. CDR1 is MNHEY and CDR2 is SMNVEV in the germline V gene (reference sequence). This CDR3 region has 14 residues. Trimming took off 3 bases at V and 1 base at J, with 9 bases between the two ends. The CDR3 spells CASSFRAENTEAFF. The CDR3, as DNA: TGTGCCAGCAGTTTTCGGGCCGAGAACACTGAAGCTTTCTTT.

Details on this clonotype: A read error may produce the germline difference seen at one junction end. This chain connects TRBV28 to TRBJ1-6, with D unclear. The CDR3 has 13 amino acids. Germline values: CDR1 MDHEN, CDR2 SYDVKM. CDR3 in DNA: TGTGCCAGCAGTCCCTCCGCTGGTTCACCCCCCCACTTT. Translating it yields CASSPSAGSPPHF.

CDR3 residues: CSARGWGLAGVYEQYF. The CDR3, as DNA: TGCAGTGCTAGAGGTTGGGGACTAGCGGGGGTTTACGAGCAGTACTTC. The V and J genes are TRBV20-1 and TRBJ2-7; 14 positions match TRBD2. Germline lookup yields CDR1 DFQATT and CDR2 SNEGSKA (reference sequence). V gave up 1 base and J gave up 4 bases; unmatched junction bases: 6. The CDR3 has 16 residues.